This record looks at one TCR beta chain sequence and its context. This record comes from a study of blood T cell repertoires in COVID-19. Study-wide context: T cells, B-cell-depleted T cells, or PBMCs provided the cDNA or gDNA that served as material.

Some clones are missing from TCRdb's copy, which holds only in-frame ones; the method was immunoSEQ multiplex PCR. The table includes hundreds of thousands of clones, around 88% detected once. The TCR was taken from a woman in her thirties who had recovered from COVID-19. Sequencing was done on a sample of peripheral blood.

The CDR3 region has the DNA TGTGCCAGCAGCCAAGGCGACACTGAAGCTTTCTTT. Amino acid sequence: CASSQGDTEAFF. The rearrangement links TRBV14 to TRBJ1-1; D is ambiguous. The CDR3 is 12 amino acids. CDR1 is SGHDN, CDR2 FVKESK, per germline. V was shortened by 1 base and J by 3 bases, with 3 bases between the two germline ends.